A single sample gave rise to the 18 T cell receptor beta chains below, sequenced in a study of control samples from healthy donors and cancer patients. Profiling relied on immunoSEQ multiplex PCR, and the TCRdb table lists in-frame clones only, not all of them. The sample consists of about 140,000 clones, 91% of them appearing once. The material sequenced was blood. The receptor source for this set is a man between 18 and 35 years old in good health.

The chain links TRBV11-2 to TRBJ1-4; D call uncertain. This CDR3 region has 17 residues. Trimming took off 1 base at V and 0 bases at J, with 12 bases between the two ends. Germline lookup yields CDR1 SGHAT and CDR2 FQNNGV. The CDR3 here is CASSLGPGSATNEKLFF. The DNA of the CDR3 is TGTGCCAGCAGCTTAGGACCGGGATCCGCAACTAATGAAAAACTGTTTTTT.

This clone was seen more than once but under ten times. The chain recombines TRBV3-1 (or the pseudogene TRBV3-2) with TRBJ1-2; 7 nucleotides match TRBD1. After removal of 0 bases from V and 9 bases from J, the junction contained 7 bases not matched to a gene. The CDR3 has 14 amino acids. Looked up from germline, CDR1 is LGHDT and CDR2 is YNNKEL (reference sequence). The CDR3 region has the DNA TGTGCCAGCAGCCAAGATCAGGGGGGTATGCGCTACACCTTC. It codes for CASSQDQGGMRYTF.

The chain recombines TRBV6-5 with TRBJ1-5; D might be TRBD1 (5 bases). V lost 0 bases, J lost 3 bases, and 9 bases lay in between. Germline CDR1 MNHEY, CDR2 SVGAGI. CDR3 length equals 15 residues. CDR3 DNA sequence: TGTGCCAGCAGTTACTCATCAGGGAACAATCAGCCCCAGCATTTT. It codes for CASSYSSGNNQPQHF.

The CDR3 is CAWSVGGAPFYEQYF. The DNA of the CDR3 is TGTGCCTGGAGTGTTGGGGGGGCTCCCTTTTACGAGCAGTACTTC. The chain has TRBV30 and TRBJ2-7; a weak D match, TRBD2 (7 bases). Germline CDR1 GTSNPN, CDR2 SVGIG (reference sequence). The length of the CDR3 is 15 residues. V gave up 0 bases and J gave up 4 bases, with 16 bases separating them.

This clone appeared once. CDR3 nucleotides: TGTGCCAGCAGAGACGGGCCTTATAATTCACCCCTCCACTTT. Its translation: CASRDGPYNSPLHF. V is TRBV3-1 (or the pseudogene TRBV3-2) and J is TRBJ1-6; D ambiguous. This CDR3 has 14 amino acids. The V gene's germline CDR1 is LGHDT and CDR2 YNNKEL (reference sequence). The germline V and J ends were trimmed by 6 bases and 4 bases, with 10 bases remaining between them.

V usage is TRBV7-2 and J usage is TRBJ2-7; D unresolved. The length of the CDR3 is 14 residues. CDR1 is SGHTA, CDR2 FQGNSA, per germline. Trimming left V 3 bases short and J 2 bases short, with 11 bases between. The CDR3 DNA reads TGTGCCAGCAGCTTTGTCGTGGAGACCTACGAGCAGTACTTC. Translation: CASSFVVETYEQYF.

The chain has TRBV7-6 and TRBJ2-1, with 9 bases fitting TRBD2. The CDR3 is 17 amino acids. The germline V gene has CDR1 SGHVS and CDR2 FNYEAQ. Trimming at V came to 2 bases and at J to 4 bases, leaving 9 bases not matched to a gene. The CDR3 is CASSLFKGGGGYNEQFF. The CDR3 nucleotides are TGTGCCAGCAGCTTATTCAAGGGCGGGGGGGGATACAATGAGCAGTTCTTC. The variable domain in full, completed from reference TRBV7-6 and TRBJ2-1, reads GAGVSQSPRYKVTKRGQDVALRCDPISGHVSLYWYRQALGQGPEFLTYFNYEAQQDKSGLPNDRFSAERPEGSISTLTIQRTEQRDSAMYRCASSLFKGGGGYNEQFFGPGTRLTVL.

DNA for the CDR3: TGCAGTGCCGCCCGGACAGGGGGCCAGTTCTTC. This sequence encodes CSAARTGGQFF. V is TRBV20-1 and J is TRBJ2-1; 11 bases agree with TRBD1. Germline V gene lookup returns CDR1 DFQATT and CDR2 SNEGSKA (reference sequence). V shed 6 bases, J shed 13 bases, and the junction held 5 bases outside the gene matches. The CDR3 extends over 11 amino acids.

Here the CDR3 reads CASSPRDRGFMNTEAFF. The CDR3 bases are TGTGCCAGCAGCCCTCGGGACAGGGGGTTCATGAACACTGAAGCTTTCTTT. This chain links TRBV9 with TRBJ1-1; the match to TRBD1 covers 11 bases. Trimming cost V 4 bases and J 0 bases; bases outside gene matches: 8. The germline gives CDR1 SGDLS, CDR2 YYNGEE. CDR3 length: 17 amino acids.

The rearrangement links TRBV11-2 to TRBJ2-1, with 8 bases identical to TRBD2. The germline gives CDR1 SGHAT, CDR2 FQNNGV. This CDR3 region has 17 residues. Germline trimming cut 5 bases from V and 0 bases from J; bases unmatched to any gene: 9. DNA of the CDR3: TGTGCCAGCAGCCCAGCGGGGGCGGCGAGCTCCTACAATGAGCAGTTCTTC. It codes for CASSPAGAASSYNEQFF.

V is TRBV3-1 (or the pseudogene TRBV3-2) and J is TRBJ1-5; D may be TRBD1 (6 bases). V was shortened by 4 bases and J by 5 bases, with 6 bases between the two germline ends. CDR3 size: 12 residues. CDR1 is LGHDT and CDR2 is YNNKEL in the germline V gene (reference sequence). Written as DNA, the CDR3 is TGTGCCAGCAGCCCAGGGGATCAGCCCCAGCATTTT. Encoded protein: CASSPGDQPQHF.

This clone was observed once. The chain couples TRBV2 to TRBJ1-1, with D uncertain. Germline CDR1 reads SNHLY; CDR2 reads FYNNEI. The ends were cut back, 3 bases at V and 2 bases at J, with 4 bases in the middle. The CDR3 is 12 amino acids. The CDR3, as DNA: TGTGCCAGCAGTGAGTATAACACTGAAGCTTTCTTT. Translated: CASSEYNTEAFF. Looking up the rest from reference TRBV2 and TRBJ1-1 gives the full variable domain: EPEVTQTPSHQVTQMGQEVILRCVPISNHLYFYWYRQILGQKVEFLVSFYNNEISEKSEIFDDQFSVERPDGSNFTLKIRSTKLEDSAMYFCASSEYNTEAFFGQGTRLTVV.

The chain links TRBV30 to TRBJ1-1; D remains ambiguous. This CDR3 contains 13 residues. Germline CDR1 is GTSNPN and CDR2 is SVGIG (reference sequence). V gave up 1 base and J gave up 6 bases, with 12 bases separating them. This CDR3 reads CAWSEGRFAEAFF. The CDR3 bases are TGTGCCTGGAGTGAAGGGAGGTTCGCTGAAGCTTTCTTT.

V and J are TRBV4-1 and TRBJ2-7; D possibly matches TRBD1 or TRBD2 (6 bases each). Trimming pared 4 bases from V and 3 bases from J, leaving 19 bases between. This CDR3 spans 16 amino acids. CDR1 is MGHRA, CDR2 YSYEKL, per germline. In DNA form, the CDR3 reads TGCGCCAGCAGCCTCCTAGGAGGGGACACCCTCTACGAGCAGTACTTC. Protein sequence: CASSLLGGDTLYEQYF.

V and J are TRBV5-1 and TRBJ1-4; D is ambiguous. This CDR3 spans 14 amino acids. V lost 7 bases and J 6 bases, leaving 16 bases between the germline ends. Germline V gives CDR1 SGHRS, CDR2 YFSETQ. Written as DNA, the CDR3 is TGCGCCAGCTGTAGGGAGCCTCAGCATGAAAAACTGTTTTTT. Translated, it gives CASCREPQHEKLFF.

The gene calls are TRBV7-6 and TRBJ1-5; 10 bases align to TRBD1. The germline V gene encodes CDR1 SGHVS and CDR2 FNYEAQ. Unmatched junction bases numbered 6, after V lost 4 bases and J lost 3 bases. The CDR3 spans 16 residues. The chain's CDR3 is CASSSEGQGINQPQHF. The CDR3 region has the DNA TGTGCCAGCAGCTCGGAGGGACAGGGGATCAATCAGCCCCAGCATTTT.

V is TRBV14 and J is TRBJ1-4; D might be TRBD1 (5 bases). Germline CDR1 reads SGHDN; CDR2 reads FVKESK. This CDR3 comprises 14 residues. V was shortened by 0 bases and J by 8 bases, with 10 bases between the two germline ends. In DNA form, the CDR3 reads TGTGCCAGCAGCCAAGAAGCGGGACGCGAAAAACTGTTTTTT. It encodes CASSQEAGREKLFF.

The chain combines TRBV14 with TRBJ2-3; D remains unclear. This CDR3 region has 16 residues. V was cut by 0 bases and J by 2 bases, with 12 bases left in between. The germline CDR1 and CDR2 sequences are SGHDN and FVKESK. The CDR3 nucleotides are TGTGCCAGCAGCCAAGATCTACGGCCAGCCACAGATACGCAGTATTTT. Translating it yields CASSQDLRPATDTQYF.